Listed below are T cell receptor beta chains from one sample, sequenced in a study of cytomegalovirus exposure and HLA in healthy donors. The protocol was immunoSEQ multiplex PCR, while the TCRdb copy is restricted to in-frame clones and leaves out a portion. Altogether over 120,000 clones are present, 60% to 75% being singletons, with the ten largest covering around 7%. The sequenced sample consisted of PBMCs. The receptors were sampled from a man aged 25-40 years in good health and CMV-seronegative. CDR3s include the opening cysteine and the closing phenylalanine or tryptophan.

CDR3 length | J gene | V gene | CDR3 protein
13 | TRBJ2-7 | TRBV4-2 | CASSQVGLAEQYF
14 | TRBJ1-5 | TRBV5-6 | CASSSVADNQPQHF
13 | TRBJ2-7 | TRBV6-6 | CASSYAAGSEQYF
14 | TRBJ2-7 | TRBV6-5 | CASSYRGGDDEQYF
13 | TRBJ1-2 | TRBV6-1 | CASSEGPTEGYTF
12 | TRBJ2-1 | TRBV10-1 | CASSELTSALFF
15 | TRBJ2-7 | TRBV27 | CASTERTGSSYEQYF
14 | TRBJ1-2 | TRBV5-1 | CASSLRGRDDGYTF
13 | TRBJ2-7 | TRBV27 | CASSFINSYEQYF
15 | TRBJ1-5 | TRBV27 | CASRLGQGVNQPQHF
14 | TRBJ2-4 | TRBV6-1 | CASSEGGGKNSQYF
15 | TRBJ1-3 | TRBV5-1 | CASSTGLASGNTIYF
14 | TRBJ1-6 | TRBV1 | CTSSQDGGRSPLHF
12 | TRBJ1-1 | TRBV6-1 | CASNQVNTEAFF
16 | TRBJ1-5 | TRBV6-1 | CASSETGGRGAQPQHF
15 | TRBJ1-3 | TRBV9 | CASSVDWGPGNTIYF
14 | TRBJ1-5 | TRBV30 | CASSGGVGNQPQHF
16 | TRBJ1-4 | TRBV28 | CASHTGGKGSNEKLFF
16 | TRBJ2-4 | TRBV11-2 | CASSSLDQGAKNIQYF
14 | TRBJ1-1 | TRBV2 | CASNLWTSNTEAFF
14 | TRBJ2-5 | TRBV5-1 | CASSSGTGLETQYF
16 | TRBJ2-4 | TRBV7-9 | CASSLGGGDAKNIQYF
13 | TRBJ2-1 | TRBV30 | CAWASGGYNEQFF
13 | TRBJ1-1 | TRBV18 | CASSPRGDTEAFF
15 | TRBJ1-1 | TRBV9 | CASSESGTANTEAFF
13 | TRBJ1-2 | TRBV27 | CASSGGGVGGYTF
15 | TRBJ2-7 | TRBV11-2 | CASSSRWRGSYEQYF
15 | TRBJ2-1 | TRBV2 | CASTFQAAGGNEQFF
13 | TRBJ1-1 | TRBV7-9 | CASREIQGTEAFF
17 | TRBJ2-2 | TRBV7-9 | CASSSFGGGINTGELFF
15 | TRBJ1-5 | TRBV7-8 | CASSLKNSNDQPQHF
14 | TRBJ1-5 | TRBV2 | CASRKGPRDQPQHF
13 | TRBJ1-4 | TRBV6-6 | CASRGQHNEKLFF
15 | TRBJ1-5 | TRBV6-1 | CASSEGPRGNQPQHF
14 | TRBJ1-1 | TRBV28 | CASSDTVGNTEAFF
16 | TRBJ2-1 | TRBV5-4 | CASSLNQLGANNEQFF
17 | TRBJ1-2 | TRBV9 | CASSTQRTGFWDYGYTF
14 | TRBJ2-7 | TRBV7-2 | CASRLGGGSYEQYF
15 | TRBJ1-3 | TRBV5-1 | CASGPTGTDGNTIYF
13 | TRBJ2-3 | TRBV7-2 | CASSLAGADTQYF
14 | TRBJ1-5 | TRBV6-5 | CASTPGRGNQPQHF
16 | TRBJ2-7 | TRBV21-1 | CASSPRQAAAPYEQYF
16 | TRBJ2-1 | TRBV5-4 | CASSLPGGLGRNEQFF
13 | TRBJ2-5 | TRBV6-6 | CASSPLREETQYF
13 | TRBJ1-2 | TRBV7-9 | CASSLGDSYGYTF
13 | TRBJ1-5 | TRBV7-2 | CASSAYSNQPQHF
15 | TRBJ2-1 | TRBV7-8 | CASNIAGGGYNEQFF
22 | TRBJ2-1 | TRBV9 | CASSVGTAGTQPGLAVYNEQFF
15 | TRBJ1-1 | TRBV10-3 | CASSSSRGLDTEAFF
16 | TRBJ2-7 | TRBV27 | CASSLLGQGTTGKQYF
11 | TRBJ2-7 | TRBV7-9 | CASSPGSEQYF
14 | TRBJ2-1 | TRBV27 | CASSERVGNNEQFF
14 | TRBJ2-7 | TRBV2 | CASSDRRLSYEQYF
13 | TRBJ1-4 | TRBV30 | CAWSLPGNLKLFF
17 | TRBJ2-1 | TRBV5-1 | CASSLVAGGPGSNEQFF
12 | TRBJ2-4 | TRBV29-1 | CSERDRVGSQYF
11 | TRBJ1-1 | TRBV2 | CASSEYGQAFF
16 | TRBJ2-7 | TRBV14 | CASSPLGLAGATEQYF
18 | TRBJ2-5 | TRBV18 | CASSPWASGSIALETQYF